These T cell receptor beta chains were read from a single sample in a study of T cell changes during pregnancy in multiple sclerosis. Data came from immunoSEQ multiplex PCR; TCRdb stores just in-frame clones and leaves some out. Found here are roughly 30,000 clones, around 88% of them singletons; the top ten hold about 0.7%. The specimen was CD4+ T cells from peripheral blood mononuclear cells, collected in the first trimester of pregnancy. All receptors derive from a female donor in good health, enrolled as a control in a pregnancy study. The CDR3 runs from the conserved cysteine through the conserved F or W. Fields, in order: D gene, clone size, V gene, J gene, CDR3 protein. D genes are given only for firm matches. Rows give clone size only sometimes, using once, few, many, or a class for an expanded clone.

d_gene: -; abundance: -; v_gene: TRBV6-1; j_gene: TRBJ1-2; CDR3aa: CASSEGPGNGYTF
d_gene: -; abundance: -; v_gene: TRBV5-6; j_gene: TRBJ1-1; CDR3aa: CASSAEQDRNTEAFF
d_gene: TRBD1; abundance: -; v_gene: TRBV7-9; j_gene: TRBJ2-1; CDR3aa: CASFHSGTGISYNEQFF
d_gene: -; abundance: -; v_gene: TRBV7-3; j_gene: TRBJ1-6; CDR3aa: CASSLSVNSPLHF
d_gene: TRBD1; abundance: -; v_gene: TRBV11-2; j_gene: TRBJ2-7; CDR3aa: CASSLRSQGAGEQYF
d_gene: TRBD2; abundance: once; v_gene: TRBV27; j_gene: TRBJ2-1; CDR3aa: CASNTASGGSSYNEQFF
d_gene: -; abundance: few; v_gene: TRBV5-4; j_gene: TRBJ1-1; CDR3aa: CASSLSAGNTEAFF
d_gene: TRBD1; abundance: -; v_gene: TRBV6-5; j_gene: TRBJ1-1; CDR3aa: CASRGTATSNTEAFF
d_gene: -; abundance: -; v_gene: TRBV6-6; j_gene: -; CDR3aa: CASAPGLYEQYF
d_gene: TRBD2; abundance: -; v_gene: TRBV28; j_gene: TRBJ2-3; CDR3aa: CASSAGGTDTQYF
d_gene: -; abundance: -; v_gene: TRBV7-2; j_gene: TRBJ1-2; CDR3aa: CASSLVRAGGYTF
d_gene: -; abundance: -; v_gene: TRBV30; j_gene: TRBJ2-7; CDR3aa: CAWSVRQMGQYF
d_gene: -; abundance: -; v_gene: TRBV9; j_gene: TRBJ1-4; CDR3aa: CASSVGLGSGLNELFF
d_gene: -; abundance: -; v_gene: TRBV30; j_gene: TRBJ2-1; CDR3aa: CAWSRATNNEQFF
d_gene: TRBD1; abundance: -; v_gene: TRBV10-3; j_gene: TRBJ2-7; CDR3aa: CAISGQGSNEQYF
d_gene: -; abundance: -; v_gene: TRBV7-2; j_gene: TRBJ2-3; CDR3aa: CASSLVQYTDTQYF
d_gene: TRBD1; abundance: -; v_gene: TRBV6-1; j_gene: TRBJ2-7; CDR3aa: CASGTGGSSYEQYF
d_gene: TRBD1; abundance: -; v_gene: TRBV7-2; j_gene: TRBJ2-3; CDR3aa: CASSSGQSTDTQYF
d_gene: -; abundance: -; v_gene: TRBV7-2; j_gene: TRBJ2-3; CDR3aa: CASSPLRRTPSTDTQYF
d_gene: -; abundance: -; v_gene: TRBV4-3; j_gene: TRBJ1-2; CDR3aa: CASSQLIGGVHGYTF
d_gene: TRBD1; abundance: few; v_gene: TRBV30; j_gene: TRBJ1-1; CDR3aa: CASETGGTEAFF
d_gene: -; abundance: -; v_gene: TRBV6-5; j_gene: TRBJ1-1; CDR3aa: CASSYSRRNTEAFF
d_gene: -; abundance: once; v_gene: TRBV7-2; j_gene: TRBJ2-1; CDR3aa: CASTYRSSYNEQFF
d_gene: TRBD1; abundance: once; v_gene: TRBV5-1; j_gene: TRBJ1-2; CDR3aa: CASSFGDRADYGYTF
d_gene: -; abundance: -; v_gene: TRBV4-3; j_gene: TRBJ1-2; CDR3aa: CASSQARLNYGYTF
d_gene: TRBD2; abundance: -; v_gene: TRBV7-2; j_gene: TRBJ2-5; CDR3aa: CASSLVASGGGQETQYF
d_gene: TRBD1; abundance: -; v_gene: TRBV6-1; j_gene: TRBJ1-6; CDR3aa: CASSESGTGNSPLHF
d_gene: TRBD2; abundance: -; v_gene: TRBV7-9; j_gene: TRBJ2-5; CDR3aa: CASSLAPTSGAETQYF
d_gene: TRBD1; abundance: -; v_gene: TRBV6-6; j_gene: TRBJ1-2; CDR3aa: CASSWWGQGIYGYTF
d_gene: TRBD1; abundance: -; v_gene: TRBV9; j_gene: TRBJ1-1; CDR3aa: CASSPNPGTANTEAFF
d_gene: -; abundance: -; v_gene: TRBV30; j_gene: TRBJ1-1; CDR3aa: CAWSVTLPGRAFF
d_gene: TRBD1; abundance: -; v_gene: TRBV30; j_gene: TRBJ1-2; CDR3aa: CAWSQGAGYTF
d_gene: TRBD2; abundance: -; v_gene: TRBV2; j_gene: TRBJ2-1; CDR3aa: CASGRLAGYYNEQFF
d_gene: TRBD1; abundance: -; v_gene: TRBV10-3; j_gene: TRBJ1-3; CDR3aa: CAIRRNGTAPLSSGNTIYF
d_gene: -; abundance: -; v_gene: TRBV4-3; j_gene: TRBJ2-7; CDR3aa: CASSQELRTYEQYF
d_gene: TRBD1; abundance: -; v_gene: TRBV5-4; j_gene: TRBJ2-2; CDR3aa: CASSFRDRDTGELFF
d_gene: -; abundance: -; v_gene: TRBV5-1; j_gene: TRBJ1-2; CDR3aa: CASSLKGQMNGYTF
d_gene: -; abundance: -; v_gene: TRBV6-1; j_gene: TRBJ1-1; CDR3aa: CASSPGGRTEAFF
d_gene: -; abundance: -; v_gene: TRBV7-2; j_gene: TRBJ1-5; CDR3aa: CASSSQGNNQPQHF
d_gene: -; abundance: -; v_gene: TRBV2; j_gene: TRBJ2-5; CDR3aa: CASSLRQRLTAGGQKETQYF
d_gene: TRBD2; abundance: -; v_gene: TRBV9; j_gene: TRBJ2-5; CDR3aa: CASSSRGGRGEETQYF
d_gene: TRBD1; abundance: -; v_gene: TRBV12-5; j_gene: TRBJ1-1; CDR3aa: CASVRGQENTEAFF
d_gene: -; abundance: few; v_gene: TRBV30; j_gene: TRBJ2-2; CDR3aa: CAWTRGSYTGELFF
d_gene: TRBD1; abundance: -; v_gene: TRBV7-2; j_gene: TRBJ2-7; CDR3aa: CASSRQGATRAYEQYF
d_gene: TRBD1; abundance: -; v_gene: TRBV5-5; j_gene: TRBJ1-1; CDR3aa: CASSLQGSNTEAFF
d_gene: -; abundance: -; v_gene: TRBV19; j_gene: TRBJ1-5; CDR3aa: CASNDRTKQPQHF
d_gene: -; abundance: -; v_gene: TRBV6-5; j_gene: TRBJ1-2; CDR3aa: CASTETGTNSGYTF
d_gene: TRBD1; abundance: once; v_gene: TRBV19; j_gene: TRBJ1-5; CDR3aa: CASRDRTGGWGQPQHF
d_gene: TRBD2; abundance: -; v_gene: TRBV19; j_gene: TRBJ2-5; CDR3aa: CASSIAGGGETQYF
d_gene: TRBD1; abundance: -; v_gene: TRBV7-9; j_gene: TRBJ1-5; CDR3aa: CASSPGQGRIQPQHF
d_gene: -; abundance: -; v_gene: TRBV19; j_gene: TRBJ2-7; CDR3aa: CASSIDGGASEQYF
d_gene: TRBD1; abundance: -; v_gene: TRBV19; j_gene: TRBJ1-1; CDR3aa: CASSIGHGTGINTEAFF
d_gene: -; abundance: -; v_gene: TRBV6-6; j_gene: TRBJ2-1; CDR3aa: CASSYTGYNEQFF
d_gene: TRBD1; abundance: -; v_gene: TRBV6-1; j_gene: TRBJ2-7; CDR3aa: CASSEDRAGYEQYF
d_gene: -; abundance: -; v_gene: TRBV30; j_gene: TRBJ1-1; CDR3aa: CAWSSSGDTEAFF
d_gene: -; abundance: -; v_gene: TRBV11-3; j_gene: TRBJ2-7; CDR3aa: CASSLGRTGYEQYF
d_gene: TRBD1; abundance: once; v_gene: TRBV11-2; j_gene: TRBJ1-2; CDR3aa: CASSLDLAGGYGYTF
d_gene: -; abundance: -; v_gene: TRBV5-1; j_gene: TRBJ2-5; CDR3aa: CASSLGRTTENRETQYF
d_gene: -; abundance: -; v_gene: TRBV21-1; j_gene: TRBJ2-7; CDR3aa: CASSKALGGETSATREQYF